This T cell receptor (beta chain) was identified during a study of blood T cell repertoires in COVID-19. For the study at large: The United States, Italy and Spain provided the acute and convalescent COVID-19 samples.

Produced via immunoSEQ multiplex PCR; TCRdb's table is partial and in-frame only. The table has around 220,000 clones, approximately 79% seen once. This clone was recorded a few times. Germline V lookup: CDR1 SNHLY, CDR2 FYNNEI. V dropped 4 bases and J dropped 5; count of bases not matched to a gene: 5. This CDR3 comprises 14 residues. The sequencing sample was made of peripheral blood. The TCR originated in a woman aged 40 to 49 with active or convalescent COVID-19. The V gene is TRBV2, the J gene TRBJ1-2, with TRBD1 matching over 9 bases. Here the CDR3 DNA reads TGTGCCAGCAGTGTCCAGGACAGGGGATATGGCTACACCTTC. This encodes CASSVQDRGYGYTF.